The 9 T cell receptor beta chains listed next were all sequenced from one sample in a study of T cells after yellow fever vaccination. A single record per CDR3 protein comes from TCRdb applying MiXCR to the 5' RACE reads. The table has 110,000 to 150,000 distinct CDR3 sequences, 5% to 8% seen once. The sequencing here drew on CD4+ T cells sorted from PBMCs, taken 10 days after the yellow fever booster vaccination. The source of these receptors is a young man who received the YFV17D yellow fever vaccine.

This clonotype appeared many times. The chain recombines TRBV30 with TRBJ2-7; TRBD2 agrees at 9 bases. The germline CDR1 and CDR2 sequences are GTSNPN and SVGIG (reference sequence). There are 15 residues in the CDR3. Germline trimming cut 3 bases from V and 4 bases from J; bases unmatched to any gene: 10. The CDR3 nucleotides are TGTGCCTGGAGCGGGGGAGTAGCGGGAGCTTACGAGCAGTACTTC. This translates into CAWSGGVAGAYEQYF.

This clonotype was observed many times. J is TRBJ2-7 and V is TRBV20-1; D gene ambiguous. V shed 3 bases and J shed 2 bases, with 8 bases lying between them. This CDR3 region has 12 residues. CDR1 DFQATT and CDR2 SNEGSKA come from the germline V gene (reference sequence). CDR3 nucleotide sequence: TGCAGTGCTAGGGACGGCCCCTACGAGCAGTACTTC. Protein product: CSARDGPYEQYF.

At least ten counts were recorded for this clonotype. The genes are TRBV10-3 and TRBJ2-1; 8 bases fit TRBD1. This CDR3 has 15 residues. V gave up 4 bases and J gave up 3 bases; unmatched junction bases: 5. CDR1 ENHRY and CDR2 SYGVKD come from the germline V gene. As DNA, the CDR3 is TGTGCCATCAGTGGCGGGACAGGTGGCTACAATGAGCAGTTCTTC. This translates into CAISGGTGGYNEQFF.

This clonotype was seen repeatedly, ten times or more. The CDR3 DNA is TGCAGTGCTCGCCGTCATAGCGGGAGTGGTACGCAGTATTTT. Its translation is CSARRHSGSGTQYF. V gene TRBV20-1 combines with J gene TRBJ2-3; 9 bases line up with TRBD2. CDR1 DFQATT and CDR2 SNEGSKA come from the germline V gene (reference sequence). V lost 5 bases and J lost 8; bases outside the gene matches: 11. The CDR3 extends over 14 amino acids.

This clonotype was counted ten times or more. CDR3 coding DNA: TGTGCCAGCAGTTCAGGGGGGGGTCAATCCTACAATGAGCAGTTCTTC. This encodes CASSSGGGQSYNEQFF. The chain uses TRBV28 and TRBJ2-1; D might be TRBD1 or TRBD2, each matching 7 bases. This CDR3 region has 16 residues. The germline V gene encodes CDR1 MDHEN and CDR2 SYDVKM. The V end lost 4 bases, the J end lost 1 base, and 14 bases lay between the germline ends.

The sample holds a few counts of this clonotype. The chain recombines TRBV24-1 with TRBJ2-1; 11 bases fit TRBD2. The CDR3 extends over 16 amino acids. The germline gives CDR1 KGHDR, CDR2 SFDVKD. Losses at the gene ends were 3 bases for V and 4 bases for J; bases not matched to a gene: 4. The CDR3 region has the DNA TGTGCCACCAGTGATACACTAGCGGGAGAGTACAATGAGCAGTTCTTC. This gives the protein CATSDTLAGEYNEQFF.

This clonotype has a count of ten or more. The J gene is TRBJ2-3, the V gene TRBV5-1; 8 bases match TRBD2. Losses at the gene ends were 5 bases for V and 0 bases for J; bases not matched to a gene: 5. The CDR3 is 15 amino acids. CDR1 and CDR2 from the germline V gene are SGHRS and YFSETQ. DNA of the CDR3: TGCGCCAGCAGTTCCGGGACTAGAAGCACAGATACGCAGTATTTT. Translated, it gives CASSSGTRSTDTQYF.

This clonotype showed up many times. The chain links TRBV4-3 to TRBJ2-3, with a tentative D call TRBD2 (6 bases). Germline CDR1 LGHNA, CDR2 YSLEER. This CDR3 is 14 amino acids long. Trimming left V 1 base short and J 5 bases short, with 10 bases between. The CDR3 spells CASSQGRGGDTQYF. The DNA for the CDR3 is TGCGCCAGCAGCCAAGGGCGGGGAGGAGATACGCAGTATTTT.

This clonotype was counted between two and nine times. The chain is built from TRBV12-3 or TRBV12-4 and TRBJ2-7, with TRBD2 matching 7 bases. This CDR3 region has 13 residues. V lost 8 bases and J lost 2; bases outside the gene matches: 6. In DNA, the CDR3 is TGTGCCAGCGGATGGGGGGGAACCTACGAGCAGTACTTC. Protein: CASGWGGTYEQYF.